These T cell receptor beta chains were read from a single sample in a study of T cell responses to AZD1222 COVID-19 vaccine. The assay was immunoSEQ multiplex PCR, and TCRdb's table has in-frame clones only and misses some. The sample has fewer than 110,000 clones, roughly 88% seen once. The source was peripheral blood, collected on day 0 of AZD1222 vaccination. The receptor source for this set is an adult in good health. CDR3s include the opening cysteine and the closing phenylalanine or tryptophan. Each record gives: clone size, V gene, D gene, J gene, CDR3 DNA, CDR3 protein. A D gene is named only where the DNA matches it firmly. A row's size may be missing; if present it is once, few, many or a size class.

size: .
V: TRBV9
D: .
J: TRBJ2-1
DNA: TGTGCCAGCAGCCCCTCAGTTGGGATTAATGAGCAGTTCTTC
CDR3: CASSPSVGINEQFF

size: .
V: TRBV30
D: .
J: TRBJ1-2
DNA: TGTGCCTGGGCCCTAAGAAACTATGGCTACACCTTC
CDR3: CAWALRNYGYTF

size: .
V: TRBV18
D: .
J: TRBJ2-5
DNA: TGTGCCAGCTCACCACTGTCCAGGAACCAAGAGACCCAGTACTTC
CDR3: CASSPLSRNQETQYF

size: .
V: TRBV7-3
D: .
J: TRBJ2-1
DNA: TGTGCCAGCAGCTTACTCCCTGGCAGCGGGCAGTTCTTC
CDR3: CASSLLPGSGQFF

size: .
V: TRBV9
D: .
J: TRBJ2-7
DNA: TGTGCCAGCAGCCGGGGCAGTTACTACGAGCAGTACTTC
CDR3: CASSRGSYYEQYF

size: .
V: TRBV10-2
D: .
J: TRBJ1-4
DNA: TGCGCCAGCAGACAGGGCGATGAAAAACTGTTTTTT
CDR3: CASRQGDEKLFF

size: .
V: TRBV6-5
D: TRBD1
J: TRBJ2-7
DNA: TGTGCCAGCAGTTACGGTGGGACAGGGGGATCATACGAGCAGTACTTC
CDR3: CASSYGGTGGSYEQYF

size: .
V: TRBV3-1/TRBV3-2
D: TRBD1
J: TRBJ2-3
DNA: TGTGCCAGCAGCCAAGAGACAGGGGCCGATACGCAGTATTTT
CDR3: CASSQETGADTQYF

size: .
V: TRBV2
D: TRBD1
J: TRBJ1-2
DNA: TGTGCCAGCAGTGAAGAGACAGGGGGCATGGGCTATGGCTACACCTTC
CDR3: CASSEETGGMGYGYTF

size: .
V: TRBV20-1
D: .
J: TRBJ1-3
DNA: TGCAGTGCTAGAGATCGAGACACCATATATTTT
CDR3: CSARDRDTIYF

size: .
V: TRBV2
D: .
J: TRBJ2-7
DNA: TGTGCCAGCATTCGTGGTGGAAGCTCCTACGAGCAGTACTTC
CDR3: CASIRGGSSYEQYF

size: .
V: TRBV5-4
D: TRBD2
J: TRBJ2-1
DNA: TGTGCCAGCAGCTTGTCTAGCGGAACATACAATGAGCAGTTCTTC
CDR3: CASSLSSGTYNEQFF

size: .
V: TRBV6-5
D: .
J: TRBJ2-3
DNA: TGTGCCAGCGGCTGGGTCGGGGATACGCAGTATTTT
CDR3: CASGWVGDTQYF

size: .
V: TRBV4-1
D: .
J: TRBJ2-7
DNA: TGCGCCAGCAGCCAAGACCCCGGGGGAACCTACGAGCAGTACTTC
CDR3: CASSQDPGGTYEQYF

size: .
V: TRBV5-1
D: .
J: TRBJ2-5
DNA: TGCGCCAGCAGCTTGGGGGGCCCCCAAGAGACCCAGTACTTC
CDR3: CASSLGGPQETQYF

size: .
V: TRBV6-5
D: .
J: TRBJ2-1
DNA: TGTGCCAGCAGCTATAGCTACGATGAGCAGTTCTTC
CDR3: CASSYSYDEQFF

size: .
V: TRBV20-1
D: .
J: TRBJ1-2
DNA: TGCAGCCTTAGGGGATACTATGGCTACACCTTC
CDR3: CSLRGYYGYTF

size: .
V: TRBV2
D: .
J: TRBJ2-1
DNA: TGTGCCAGCAGCCCGGACGGGTACAATGAGCAGTTCTTC
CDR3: CASSPDGYNEQFF

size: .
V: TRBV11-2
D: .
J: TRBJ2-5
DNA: TGTGCCAGCAGCTTAGACGGGGGGCAGGAGACCCAGTACTTC
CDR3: CASSLDGGQETQYF

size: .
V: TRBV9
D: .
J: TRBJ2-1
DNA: TGTGCCAGCAGCGTAGTTGGGGGCTCCTACAATGAGCAGTTCTTC
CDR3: CASSVVGGSYNEQFF

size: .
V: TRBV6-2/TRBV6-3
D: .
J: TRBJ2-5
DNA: TGTGCCAGCAGTCTCCAACCACTCCGGGGAGCCCAAGAGACCCAGTACTTC
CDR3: CASSLQPLRGAQETQYF

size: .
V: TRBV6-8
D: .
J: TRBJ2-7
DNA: TGTGCCAGCAGTTACTCGTGCGTTTCCTACGAGCAGTACTTC
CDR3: CASSYSCVSYEQYF

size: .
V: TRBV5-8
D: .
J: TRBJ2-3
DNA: TGTGCCAGCAGCCAGGATGGTAGGGGACCAGATACGCAGTATTTT
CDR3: CASSQDGRGPDTQYF

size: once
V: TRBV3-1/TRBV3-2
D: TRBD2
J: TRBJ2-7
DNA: TGTGCCAGCAGCCCCCCTACTAGCGGGGGGTGGTGCGAGCAGTACTTC
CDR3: CASSPPTSGGWCEQYF

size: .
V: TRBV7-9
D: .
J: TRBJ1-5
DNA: TGTGCCAGCAGCTTAGGAGGTCCAGGGAGGGTCCAGCATTTT
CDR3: CASSLGGPGRVQHF

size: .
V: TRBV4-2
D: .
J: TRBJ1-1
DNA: TGTGCCAGCAGCCGGGAGGGTCCTGAAGCTTTCTTT
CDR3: CASSREGPEAFF

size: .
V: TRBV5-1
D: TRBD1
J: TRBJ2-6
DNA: TGCGCCAGCAGCCCGGGACAGGGTTTTCTGTCTGGGGCCAACGTCCTGACTTTC
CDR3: CASSPGQGFLSGANVLTF

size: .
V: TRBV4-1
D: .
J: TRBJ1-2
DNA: TGCGCCAGCAGCCAAGGGCTCGCGTCTAACTATGGCTACACCTTC
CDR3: CASSQGLASNYGYTF

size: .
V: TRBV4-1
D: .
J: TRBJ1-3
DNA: TGCGCCAGCAGCCAATATTTCCAAACAGGGTCTGGAAACACCATATATTTT
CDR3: CASSQYFQTGSGNTIYF

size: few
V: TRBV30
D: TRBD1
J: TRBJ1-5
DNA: TGTGCCTGGAGTACAGGGGGTGATCAGCCCCAGCATTTT
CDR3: CAWSTGGDQPQHF

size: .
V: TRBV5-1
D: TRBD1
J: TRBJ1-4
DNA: TGCGCCAGCAGCCCCCGGGCAGGGGGCGCAGGGTCCGGGGGGGAAAAACTGTTTTTT
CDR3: CASSPRAGGAGSGGEKLFF

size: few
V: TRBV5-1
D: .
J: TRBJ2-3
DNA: TGCGCCAGCAGCTTGGAAGTTCCTACAGATACGCAGTATTTT
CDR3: CASSLEVPTDTQYF

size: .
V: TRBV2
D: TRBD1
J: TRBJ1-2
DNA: TGTGCCAGCAAACAGGGGTATGGCTACACCTTC
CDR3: CASKQGYGYTF

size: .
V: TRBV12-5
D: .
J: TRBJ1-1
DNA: TGTGCTAGTGGTTGGGGACGGAACACTGAAGCTTTCTTT
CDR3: CASGWGRNTEAFF

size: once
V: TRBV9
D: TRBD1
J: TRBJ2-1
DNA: TGTGCCAGCAGCGTACAGGGGGAAGCCTACAATGAGCAGTTCTTC
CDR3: CASSVQGEAYNEQFF

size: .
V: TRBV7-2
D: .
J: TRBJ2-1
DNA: TGTGCCAGCAGCCCCAGTAGGGAATCAAACAATGAGCAGTTCTTC
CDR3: CASSPSRESNNEQFF

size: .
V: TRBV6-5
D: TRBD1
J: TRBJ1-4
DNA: TGTGCCAGCAGTTACAGGGACAGTAATGAAAAACTGTTTTTT
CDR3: CASSYRDSNEKLFF

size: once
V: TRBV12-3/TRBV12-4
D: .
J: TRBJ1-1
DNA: TGTGCCAGCAGTTTAAGTTTGCGCACTGAAGCTTTCTTT
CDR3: CASSLSLRTEAFF

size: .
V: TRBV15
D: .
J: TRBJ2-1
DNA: TGTGCCACAACACAAGAGAGGAATGAGCAGTTCTTC
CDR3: CATTQERNEQFF

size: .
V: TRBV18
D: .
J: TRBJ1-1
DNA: TGTGCCAGCTCACCACCTGCAGGGACGGACACCACTGAAGCTTTCTTT
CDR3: CASSPPAGTDTTEAFF

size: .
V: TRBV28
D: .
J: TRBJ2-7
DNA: TGTGCCAGCAGTTTATTTCCTGCGACAGCTTACGAGCAGTACTTC
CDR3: CASSLFPATAYEQYF

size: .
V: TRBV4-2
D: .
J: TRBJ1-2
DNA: TGTGCCAGCAGCCAAGACTCCCCTCTAGCCTCAGGGAACGGTGGCTACACCTTC
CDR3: CASSQDSPLASGNGGYTF

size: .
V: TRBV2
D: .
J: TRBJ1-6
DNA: TGTGCCAGCAGGGCGTCCAATTCACCCCTCCACTTT
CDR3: CASRASNSPLHF

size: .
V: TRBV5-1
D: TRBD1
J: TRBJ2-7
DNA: TGCGCCAGCAGCTCCGGACAGGGCGTTCTCTACGAGCAGTACTTC
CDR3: CASSSGQGVLYEQYF

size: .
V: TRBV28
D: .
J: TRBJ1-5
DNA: TGTGCCAGCACTATGGCCCTAGAGGGTCAGCCCCAGCATTTT
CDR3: CASTMALEGQPQHF

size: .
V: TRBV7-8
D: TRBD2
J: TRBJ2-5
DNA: TGTGCCAGCAGCTTAGTCTCAGCGGGGGGGCGGGAGACCCAGTACTTC
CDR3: CASSLVSAGGRETQYF

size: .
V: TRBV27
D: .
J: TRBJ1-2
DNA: TGTGCCAGCAGTTTAGACGGGCTGAACTATGGCTACACCTTC
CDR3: CASSLDGLNYGYTF

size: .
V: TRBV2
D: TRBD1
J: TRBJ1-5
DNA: TGTGCCAGCAGGGATGGACAGGGCAGCAATCAGCCCCAGCATTTT
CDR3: CASRDGQGSNQPQHF

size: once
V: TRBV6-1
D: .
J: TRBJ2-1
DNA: TGTGCCAGCAGTGAGAGGGGGTCGGGACTCGAGCAGTTCTTC
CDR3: CASSERGSGLEQFF

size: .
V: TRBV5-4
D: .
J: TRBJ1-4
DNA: TGTGCCAGCAGCTCGGAAGGGAGGCCTAATGAAAAACTGTTTTTT
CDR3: CASSSEGRPNEKLFF

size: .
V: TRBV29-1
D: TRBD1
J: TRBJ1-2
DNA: TGCAGCTATACAGGGGATTATGGCTACACCTTC
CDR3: CSYTGDYGYTF

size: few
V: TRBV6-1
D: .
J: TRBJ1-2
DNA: TGTGCCAGCAGTGAACCGGACTGGGAGGGCATAGTCTATGGCTACACCTTC
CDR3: CASSEPDWEGIVYGYTF

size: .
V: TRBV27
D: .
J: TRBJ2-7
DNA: TGTGCCACACGACCCAGGGGAAACCACTACGAGCAGTACTTC
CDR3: CATRPRGNHYEQYF

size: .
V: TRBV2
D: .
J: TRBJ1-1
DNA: TGTGCCCAAACCCTGACGGTGAGGACTGAAGCTTTCTTT
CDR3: CAQTLTVRTEAFF

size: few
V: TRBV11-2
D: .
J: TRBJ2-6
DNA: TGTGCCAGCAGCGGGAAAGGGGGAATTAACTCTGGGGCCAACGTCCTGACTTTC
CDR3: CASSGKGGINSGANVLTF

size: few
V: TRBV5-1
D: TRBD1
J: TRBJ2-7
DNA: TGCGCCAGCAGCACGGGACAGGAAGGGGTTGAGCAGTACTTC
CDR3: CASSTGQEGVEQYF

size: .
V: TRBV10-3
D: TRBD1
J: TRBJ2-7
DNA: TGTGCCATCCAGGGGGGAGGACAGGGGGCGAACGAGCAGTACTTC
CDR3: CAIQGGGQGANEQYF

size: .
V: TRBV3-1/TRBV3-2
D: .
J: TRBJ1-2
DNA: TGTGCCAGCAGCCAAGGTTTCCGGGTCAACTATGGCTACACCTTC
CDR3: CASSQGFRVNYGYTF

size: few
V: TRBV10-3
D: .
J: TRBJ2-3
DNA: TGTGCCATCAGTTTAAGACCCACAGATACGCAGTATTTT
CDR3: CAISLRPTDTQYF

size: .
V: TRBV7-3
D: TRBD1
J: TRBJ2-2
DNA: TGTGCCAGCAGGCAACAGGGGGCAGGCACCGGGGAGCTGTTTTTT
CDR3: CASRQQGAGTGELFF